This TCR beta chain was sequenced for a study of shared clonotypes between healthy human individuals (dated by TCRdb to 2020 to 2022). At the level of the whole study: The cohort included a few men and a couple of women between 18 and 49 years of age. To estimate repertoire size and how much clonotype sharing occurs between individuals, the study deeply sequenced the blood TCR repertoires of roughly 5 healthy adults. For each donor, CD4 naive and CD4 memory were each given three plates, CD8 naive was given two plates, and CD8 memory was given one plate. Per donor, leukapheresis produced somewhere between about 0.85 and 8.9 billion PBMCs. To increase sequencing depth and limit assay-specific biases, different laboratories used diverse techniques to prepare libraries and sequence TCR repertoires. Study-wide findings and limitations: Only blood was sampled, and tissue TCR repertoires likely differ from those in blood. Clonotypes shared by all four sorted-subset donors showed higher generation probabilities than non-shared clonotypes. When a few donors were compared, the shared fraction of clonotypes was 5% to 6.5% for naive CD4, 3.5% to 4% for naive CD8, 2% to 2.5% for memory CD4, and 0.35% to 0.5% for memory CD8. Naive subsets generally had larger estimated clonotype richness than memory subsets. Pairwise subsampling led to the expectation that sequencing depth would affect the degree of clonotype sharing among donors. Even with the large sequencing depth, rarefaction of the sorted-subset datasets indicated that sequencing was incomplete. Because the study included a small number of donors, the genetic and exposure-history diversity represented was limited.

Using the deep immunoSEQ assay, TCR CDR3 regions were amplified from genomic DNA by multiplex PCR. Extracted genomic DNA from each cell subset was spread evenly across all wells of several immunoSEQ 96-well plates, with each plate serving as a replicate. For sorted subsets, around 0.2 ug genomic DNA, equal to some 28,000 T cell genomes, was loaded into each replicate PCR. The purified libraries were quantified using a Qubit 3.0 fluorometer, sized with a Bioanalyzer 2100, and then quantified again using the KAPA Library Quantification kit. Each immunoSEQ 96-well plate was sequenced on its own single-read 150-cycle Illumina NextSeq 550 flow cell. On the study's bioinformatics: The immunoSEQ output contained only junctional sequences without quality scores, so filtering could not match that applied to full-length reads. Sequences were annotated with PyIR, a Python wrapper for IgBLAST v1.9, and V/J genes and CDR3 were assigned using IMGT germline references. Any read was removed if the V/J assignment was weak (E-value above 1e-6), the CDR3 was missing, or the read contained stop codons, out-of-frame junctions, or ambiguous translated residues. V3J clonotypes were defined as sequences sharing an identical inferred V gene, J gene, and CDR3 amino acid sequence. Percentage overlap between repertoires was calculated by dividing the number of shared unique clonotypes by the size of the smaller repertoire. RTK rarefaction, the Chao1 estimator, and Recon v2.1 estimates of unobserved clonotypes were used to assess repertoire richness. Generation probabilities were computed with OLGA for all TCRbeta clonotypes obtained by the gDNA method from four donors. TCRdb obtained this table from immuneACCESS and retained in-frame rearrangements with V and J assigned. These tables miss some clones; where compared with another copy, unresolved V genes account for less than half of the shortfall, and the remainder is unexplained. Clonal size and the V and J genes are those of that table, whereas D and trimming came from the DNA. The sample data list around 1 million clones, and 70% to 85% of these were observed just once. The top ten clones comprise roughly 1.5% of the sample.

CDR1 and CDR2 were assigned from the germline V gene as SGHRS and YFSETQ. The germline V and J ends show losses of 0 bases and 2 bases respectively, and no gene match explains 2 bases of the junction. There are 17 amino acids in the CDR3, from cysteine to phenylalanine inclusive. The kept DNA is CDR3 alone, 51 bases in frame from the first base. Details on this clone: Its antigen remains undetermined. One base away there is no much larger clone; base qualities are not given.

Donors were healthy HIV-negative adults with no recently reported acute infections or vaccinations. All donors were Caucasian adults living in Nashville, Tennessee, USA. CD4+ T cells were enriched through magnetic negative selection, after which naive cells were positively selected on CD45RA and the remaining negative fraction served as the memory subset. Blood was collected by leukapheresis, and PBMCs were isolated by Ficoll-Histopaque density gradient centrifugation and then cryopreserved in liquid nitrogen vapor phase. Purity and quantity of every magnetically sorted T cell population were checked by analytical flow cytometry. From each sorted fraction, genomic DNA was isolated and quantified by UV absorbance on a Nanodrop 2000c.

The source of this sequence is a man younger than 35 in good health. The sequenced sample was memory CD4+ T cells sorted from blood. The cell subset or site tag for this specimen amounts to: CD45RA-negative fraction. The chain is made from TRBV5-1 and TRBJ2-3; 14 middle bases align to TRBD2. The DNA sequence is as follows: TGCGCCAGCAGCTTGGGGACTAGCGGGAGGTTCACAGATACGCAGTATTTT. Its translation reads: CASSLGTSGRFTDTQYF.